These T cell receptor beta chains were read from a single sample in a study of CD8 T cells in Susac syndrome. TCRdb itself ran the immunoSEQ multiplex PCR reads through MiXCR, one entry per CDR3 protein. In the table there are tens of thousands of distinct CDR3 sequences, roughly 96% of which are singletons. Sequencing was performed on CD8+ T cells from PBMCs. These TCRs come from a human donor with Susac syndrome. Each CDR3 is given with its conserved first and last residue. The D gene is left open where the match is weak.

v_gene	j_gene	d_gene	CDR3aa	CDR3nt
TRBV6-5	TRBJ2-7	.	CASSYSIRDSYEQYF	TGTGCCAGCAGTTACTCGATCCGGGATTCCTACGAGCAGTACTTC
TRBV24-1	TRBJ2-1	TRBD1	CATSDGDRGHEQFF	TGTGCCACCAGTGATGGGGACAGGGGGCATGAGCAGTTCTTC
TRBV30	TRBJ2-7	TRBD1	CAWRMGRQGPPYEQYF	TGTGCCTGGAGGATGGGGCGACAGGGGCCCCCCTACGAGCAGTACTTC
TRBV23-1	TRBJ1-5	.	CASTRIATGQNQPQHF	TGCGCCAGCACCCGAATAGCAACAGGGCAAAATCAGCCCCAGCATTTT
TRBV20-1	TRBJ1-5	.	CSADPLDTIGVNQPQHF	TGCAGTGCTGATCCCTTGGACACGATCGGGGTGAATCAGCCCCAGCATTTT
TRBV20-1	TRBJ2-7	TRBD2	CSARDYLAGGPEYF	TGCAGTGCTAGAGATTATCTAGCGGGGGGGCCTGAGTACTTC
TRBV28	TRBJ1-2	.	CASSLEPEFSGYTF	TGTGCCAGCAGCCTAGAGCCCGAATTTAGCGGCTACACCTTC
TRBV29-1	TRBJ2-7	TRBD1	CSVRTRTGGIHEQYF	TGCAGCGTTAGAACGAGGACAGGGGGCATCCACGAGCAGTACTTC
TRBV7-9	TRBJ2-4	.	CASSLASESPGGHQYF	TGTGCCAGCAGCTTAGCAAGCGAATCACCCGGGGGCCATCAGTACTTC
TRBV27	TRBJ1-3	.	CASSFNPTPGNTIYF	TGTGCCAGCAGTTTTAATCCGACACCTGGAAACACCATATATTTT